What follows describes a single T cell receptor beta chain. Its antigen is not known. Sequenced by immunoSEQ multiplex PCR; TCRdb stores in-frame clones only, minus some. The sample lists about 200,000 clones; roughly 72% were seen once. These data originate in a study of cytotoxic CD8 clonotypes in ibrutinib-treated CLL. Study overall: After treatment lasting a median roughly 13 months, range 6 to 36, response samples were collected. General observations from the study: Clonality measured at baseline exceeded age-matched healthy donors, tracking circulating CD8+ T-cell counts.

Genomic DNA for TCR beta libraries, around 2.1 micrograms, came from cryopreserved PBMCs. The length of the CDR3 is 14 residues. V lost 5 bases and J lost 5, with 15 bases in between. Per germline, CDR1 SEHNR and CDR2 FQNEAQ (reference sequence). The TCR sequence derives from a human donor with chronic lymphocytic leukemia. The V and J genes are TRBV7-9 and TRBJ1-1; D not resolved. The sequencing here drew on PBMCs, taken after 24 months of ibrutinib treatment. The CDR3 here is CASSPGGGRTEAFF. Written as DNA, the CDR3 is TGTGCCAGCAGCCCCGGTGGAGGGCGTACTGAAGCTTTCTTT.